The 5 T cell receptor beta chains reported below all come from one sample, sequenced in a study of vaccination and CD4 T cells after COVID-19. TCRdb called the PCR reads again in MiXCR, with one record for every CDR3 protein. Here the sample spans about 20,000 distinct CDR3 sequences, roughly 62% being singletons. Sequencing was performed on CD4+ T cells from blood, taken after SARS-CoV-2 vaccination. The receptor set was obtained from a human donor who had recovered from COVID-19.

V usage is TRBV28 and J usage is TRBJ2-1; 7 nucleotides match TRBD1. The V gene end was trimmed by 8 bases and the J gene end by 1 base; junction bases not matched to a gene: 8. The germline CDR1 and CDR2 sequences are MDHEN and SYDVKM. This CDR3 is built from 15 residues. As DNA, the CDR3 is TGTGCCAGCGGATCAGGGGACAGATCCTACAATGAGCAGTTCTTC. This translates into CASGSGDRSYNEQFF. Supplemented by reference TRBV28 and TRBJ2-1, the full variable domain reads DVKVTQSSRYLVKRTGEKVFLECVQDMDHENMFWYRQDPGLGLRLIYFSYDVKMKEKGDIPEGYSVSREKKERFSLILESASTNQTSMYLCASGSGDRSYNEQFFGPGTRLTVL.

This clonotype was counted a single time. The rearrangement joins TRBV4-1 to TRBJ1-4; possibly TRBD1 for D (5 bases). In germline, CDR1 is MGHRA, CDR2 YSYEKL. V was clipped by 1 base and J by 11 bases, with 14 bases between them. The CDR3 is 14 amino acids. The CDR3 coding sequence is TGCGCCAGCAGCCAAGTTGGGGCAGGCAAGAAACTGTTTTTT. Protein sequence: CASSQVGAGKKLFF.

CDR3 DNA sequence: TGCGCCAGCAGCCAAGTGAATATGGGGTGGGCGGACGAGCAGTACTTC. Translation gives CASSQVNMGWADEQYF. The chain has TRBV4-1 and TRBJ2-7; D gene unclear. The CDR3 runs 16 residues. Germline assignment: CDR1 MGHRA and CDR2 YSYEKL. The germline V and J ends were trimmed by 1 base and 5 bases, with 18 bases remaining between them.

Only a few counts were recorded for this clonotype. The V gene is TRBV27, the J gene TRBJ1-1; 8 bases are shared with TRBD1. Germline CDR1 is MNHEY and CDR2 is SMNVEV (reference sequence). CDR3 length equals 13 residues. The ends lost 6 bases at V and 9 bases at J; junction bases unmatched: 9. CDR3 coding DNA: TGTGCCAGCAGGGATCCGGGACAGGCGCAAGCTTTCTTT. Translated: CASRDPGQAQAFF.

Of note for this clonotype: One end of the junction is discordant with germline, which a read error may explain. CDR3 nucleotide sequence: TGCGCCAGCGGCTTGGCGTCTACAGGGGGCCAAGAGACCCAGTACTTC. This gives the protein CASGLASTGGQETQYF. The V and J genes are TRBV5-1 and TRBJ2-5; 8 bases are shared with TRBD1. The germline CDR1 and CDR2 sequences are SGHRS and YFSETQ. This CDR3 comprises 16 residues.